A single sample is the source of the 16 T cell receptor beta chains below, sequenced in a study of blood T cell repertoires in COVID-19. Clones were sequenced by immunoSEQ multiplex PCR, and TCRdb holds only the in-frame ones, with some missing. In the table there are about 67,000 clones, approximately 90% of which are singletons. The sample taken for sequencing was peripheral blood. These receptors were collected from a woman aged 55-69 years with acute or convalescent COVID-19.

Only a few counts were recorded for this clone. This chain connects TRBV5-1 to TRBJ1-1; the D gene is possibly TRBD1 (6 bases). The CDR3 extends over 14 amino acids. The germline CDR1 and CDR2 sequences are SGHRS and YFSETQ. V lost 5 bases to trimming and J lost 4 bases, with 15 bases between them. CDR3 DNA sequence: TGCGCCAGCAGACTACAGGGCTTGGGCACTGAAGCTTTCTTT. It specifies CASRLQGLGTEAFF.

The chain carries TRBV4-2 and TRBJ2-3; TRBD1 might be the D (6 bases). V lost 4 bases, J lost 4 bases, and 12 bases lay in between. Germline CDR1 is LGHNA and CDR2 is YNFKEQ. This CDR3 comprises 14 residues. This CDR3 reads CASSPPTGSDTQYF. The CDR3 bases are TGTGCCAGCAGCCCACCGACAGGCTCAGATACGCAGTATTTT.

The chain links TRBV12-3 or TRBV12-4 to TRBJ2-7; D is undetermined. Trimming pared 8 bases from V and 4 bases from J, leaving 9 bases between. The CDR3 is 11 residues long. DNA of the CDR3: TGTGCCAGCGGGTTCGGGTACGAGCAGTACGTC. It yields the protein CASGFGYEQYV.

The chain recombines TRBV27 with TRBJ1-6, with 7 bases identical to TRBD1. The CDR3 has 16 amino acids. V lost 1 base to trimming and J lost 9 bases; unmatched junction nucleotides: 9. From germline, CDR1 is MNHEY and CDR2 SMNVEV (reference sequence). The chain's CDR3 is CASSLFATGAGSPLHF. CDR3 nucleotide sequence: TGTGCCAGCAGTTTATTCGCTACAGGGGCCGGTTCACCCCTCCACTTT.

The CDR3 coding sequence is TGTGCCAGCAGCGCCGGGACCGCGGGAGGAAACACCATATATTTT. It encodes CASSAGTAGGNTIYF. The chain employs TRBV9 and TRBJ1-3; D is possibly TRBD1 (5 bases). Germline loops: CDR1 SGDLS, CDR2 YYNGEE. Deletions cut 3 bases from V and 4 bases from J, with 14 bases between. The CDR3 runs 15 residues.

The chain recombines TRBV5-1 with TRBJ1-1; 7 nucleotides agree with TRBD1. The trim removed 4 bases at V and 10 bases at J, leaving 10 bases unmatched. CDR1 SGHRS and CDR2 YFSETQ come from the germline V gene. The CDR3 runs to 13 residues. This CDR3 is CASSPRGEIGAFF. The DNA for the CDR3 is TGCGCCAGCAGCCCCAGGGGGGAGATTGGAGCTTTCTTT.

The rearrangement uses TRBV5-1 and TRBJ2-1, with D tentatively TRBD2 (5 bases). Trimming pared 7 bases from V and 3 bases from J, leaving 11 bases between. CDR1 and CDR2 from the germline V gene are SGHRS and YFSETQ. The CDR3 loop spans 13 amino acids. The CDR3 sequence: CASGRRDYNEQFF. The CDR3 DNA reads as TGCGCCAGCGGTAGACGGGACTACAATGAGCAGTTCTTC.

This clone has a single count. J is TRBJ1-5 and V is TRBV19; a weak D match, TRBD1 (5 bases). The CDR3 is made up of 15 amino acids. The V and J ends lost 3 bases and 4 bases respectively, with 13 bases between them. In germline, CDR1 is LNHDA, CDR2 SQIVND (reference sequence). The CDR3, as DNA: TGTGCCAGTAGTATGAATACGGGGGGGAATCAGCCCCAGCATTTT. Translating gives CASSMNTGGNQPQHF.

In DNA form, the CDR3 reads TGTGCCAGCAGCGCCAGGACAGGGGGAACTGAAGCTTTCTTT. Its protein product is CASSARTGGTEAFF. The chain has TRBV7-9 and TRBJ1-1; 10 bases align to TRBD1. CDR3 length: 14 amino acids. V was clipped by 5 bases and J by 5 bases; unmatched bases: 5. Germline V gene lookup returns CDR1 SEHNR and CDR2 FQNEAQ (reference sequence). The variable domain in full, completed from reference TRBV7-9 and TRBJ1-1, reads DTGVSQNPRHKITKRGQNVTFRCDPISEHNRLYWYRQTLGQGPEFLTYFQNEAQLEKSRLLSDRFSAERPKGSFSTLEIQRTEQGDSAMYLCASSARTGGTEAFFGQGTRLTVV.

The CDR3 reads CASSQGKGYEQYV. The DNA of the CDR3 is TGTGCCAGCAGTCAGGGGAAAGGCTACGAGCAGTACGTC. This chain uses TRBV6-5 with TRBJ2-7; TRBD1 is a possible D gene (6 bases). This CDR3 comprises 13 residues. CDR1 MNHEY and CDR2 SVGAGI come from the germline V gene. Trimming took 5 bases from V and 3 from J, leaving 11 bases between them.

This chain links TRBV7-3 with TRBJ1-1; 9 bases are a match to TRBD1. Germline CDR1 SGHTA, CDR2 FQGTGA. V lost 5 bases to trimming and J lost 0 bases; unmatched junction nucleotides: 1. CDR3 length: 14 amino acids. CDR3 nucleotides: TGTGCCAGCAGCCGGGACAGGGTGAACACTGAAGCTTTCTTT. Translated, it gives CASSRDRVNTEAFF.

CDR3 region: CASSMVREGRNEQFF. CDR3 sequence (DNA): TGTGCCAGTAGTATGGTGCGGGAGGGCCGTAATGAGCAGTTCTTC. The chain uses TRBV19 and TRBJ2-1; TRBD2 agrees at 9 bases. V shed 3 bases and J 7 bases; nucleotides not matched to a gene: 7. CDR3 length equals 15 residues. Germline loops: CDR1 LNHDA, CDR2 SQIVND (reference sequence).

The chain is built from TRBV11-2 and TRBJ1-2; D gene ambiguous. The germline V and J ends were trimmed by 5 bases and 4 bases, with 14 bases remaining between them. The CDR3 contains 14 residues. Germline-derived CDR1 and CDR2 are SGHAT and FQNNGV. The CDR3 protein is CASSAIGSGYGYTF. In nucleotides, the CDR3 is TGTGCCAGCAGCGCGATCGGGTCGGGCTATGGCTACACCTTC.

The chain is built from TRBV7-9 and TRBJ2-5, with 10 bases aligning to TRBD2. The CDR3 spans 15 residues. Looked up from germline, CDR1 is SEHNR and CDR2 is FQNEAQ (reference sequence). Losses at the gene ends were 2 bases for V and 2 bases for J; bases not matched to a gene: 2. Written as DNA, the CDR3 is TGTGCCAGCAGCTTATCTAGCGGGGGTCAAGAGACCCAGTACTTC. This gives the protein CASSLSSGGQETQYF. The complete variable domain, with remaining parts taken from reference TRBV7-9 and TRBJ2-5, reads DTGVSQNPRHKITKRGQNVTFRCDPISEHNRLYWYRQTLGQGPEFLTYFQNEAQLEKSRLLSDRFSAERPKGSFSTLEIQRTEQGDSAMYLCASSLSSGGQETQYFGPGTRLLVL.

The chain uses TRBV4-3 and TRBJ1-1; 8 nucleotides agree with TRBD1. The CDR3 runs 14 residues. Germline lookup yields CDR1 LGHNA and CDR2 YSLEER. With V trimmed by 0 bases and J by 5 bases, 2 bases remained unmatched. The CDR3 loop reads CASSQDRGLTEAFF. The CDR3 DNA is TGCGCCAGCAGCCAAGACAGGGGGCTTACTGAAGCTTTCTTT.

V and J are TRBV28 and TRBJ1-2; the D is unclear. Per germline, CDR1 MDHEN and CDR2 SYDVKM. The V end was cut by 7 bases, the J end by 8 bases, with 14 bases between. The CDR3 runs to 12 residues. CDR3 sequence reads: CASNSGSGGYTF. In DNA form, the CDR3 reads TGTGCCAGCAACTCGGGGTCGGGAGGCTACACCTTC.